This T cell receptor (beta chain) stems from a study of radiotherapy plus CTLA-4 blockade in lung cancer. Data came from immunoSEQ multiplex PCR; TCRdb stores just in-frame clones and leaves some out. The repertoire consists of about 95,000 clones, with roughly 80% occurring once and the leading ten covering more than 0.75%. This clone occurred a few times. The CDR3 contains 15 residues. Germline lookup yields CDR1 WNHNN and CDR2 SYGVQD (reference sequence). The V end lost 2 bases, the J end lost 6 bases, and 17 bases lay between the germline ends. This TCR was recovered from a human donor with non-small cell lung cancer who had stable disease on radiotherapy plus ipilimumab. The sample consisted of peripheral blood, taken from a patient treated with radiotherapy plus ipilimumab. V is TRBV10-1 and J is TRBJ2-7; D is unresolved. The CDR3 loop is CASSERPLHSSEQYF. The CDR3 nucleotides read TGCGCCAGCAGTGAGAGGCCCCTTCACTCTAGCGAGCAGTACTTC.